The next 3 T cell receptor beta chains were all read from a single sample in a study of blood T cell repertoires in COVID-19. Here immunoSEQ multiplex PCR was the method, and the copy in TCRdb shows in-frame clones only, minus some. The sample includes about 250,000 clones, about 85% of them seen just once. Sequenced input: peripheral blood. Receptor source: a human donor with COVID-19, enrolled during active disease. The donor label of this sample is uncertain.

This clone was observed once. The chain links TRBV2 to TRBJ2-2, with TRBD2 matching over 7 bases. This CDR3 spans 16 amino acids. Germline CDR1 is SNHLY and CDR2 is FYNNEI. The junction had 8 bases not matched to a gene; V was cut back by 6 bases and J by 1 base. The CDR3 is CASRRALAENTGELFF. The CDR3 nucleotides read TGTGCCAGCAGGAGGGCTCTAGCGGAGAACACCGGGGAGCTGTTTTTT.

The V gene is TRBV18, the J gene TRBJ2-3, with a weak D call TRBD1 (5 bases). Germline V CDR1 and CDR2: KGHSH, LQKENI. V was clipped by 2 bases and J by 8 bases, with 14 bases between them. The CDR3 consists of 14 residues. The CDR3 is CASSPSSTGATQYF. The CDR3, as DNA: TGTGCCAGCTCACCAAGCTCAACAGGTGCTACGCAGTATTTT.

The chain recombines TRBV29-1 with TRBJ2-2, with D possibly being TRBD2 (5 bases). V lost 6 bases and J 6 bases, leaving 14 bases between the germline ends. This CDR3 contains 13 residues. The V gene's germline CDR1 is SQVTM and CDR2 ANQGSEA. DNA for the CDR3: TGCAGCGTCGCCGGGGTAGTTGCCGGGGAGCTGTTTTTT. Encoded protein: CSVAGVVAGELFF.